This entry concerns a single TCR beta chain. The sample originates from a study of blood T cell repertoires in COVID-19. Study background: T cells, B-cell-depleted T cells, or PBMCs provided the cDNA or gDNA that served as material.

The CDR3 totals 15 residues. CDR1 and CDR2 from the germline V gene are LGHDT and YNNKEL (reference sequence). V gave up 0 bases and J gave up 3 bases, with 12 bases separating them. Generated by immunoSEQ multiplex PCR, the TCRdb table keeps only in-frame clones and is missing some. The sample holds just over 650,000 clones, about 87% seen once. This receptor was identified in a young woman with acute or convalescent COVID-19. Sequencing input: peripheral blood. The chain carries TRBV3-1 (or the pseudogene TRBV3-2) and TRBJ2-7, with a possible D match to TRBD1 (5 bases). The CDR3 reads CASSQEGVIVYEQYF. CDR3 bases: TGTGCCAGCAGCCAAGAAGGGGTAATTGTCTACGAGCAGTACTTC.